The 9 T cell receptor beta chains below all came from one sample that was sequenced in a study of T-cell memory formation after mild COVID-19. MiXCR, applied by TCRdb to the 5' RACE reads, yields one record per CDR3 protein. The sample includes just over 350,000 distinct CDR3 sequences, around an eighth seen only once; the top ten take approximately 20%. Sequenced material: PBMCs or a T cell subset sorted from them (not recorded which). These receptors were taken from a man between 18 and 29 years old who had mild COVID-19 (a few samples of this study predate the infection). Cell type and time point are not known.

CDR3 sequence: CASSQERGTVDEQYF. The CDR3 DNA sequence: TGTGCCAGCAGCCAAGAGAGGGGTACGGTCGACGAGCAGTACTTC. The V gene is TRBV3-1, the J gene TRBJ2-7; D tentatively reads TRBD1 or TRBD2 (5 bases each). V was clipped by 0 bases and J by 5 bases, with 14 bases between them. This CDR3 has 15 residues. Germline V CDR1 and CDR2: LGHDT, YNNKEL (reference sequence).

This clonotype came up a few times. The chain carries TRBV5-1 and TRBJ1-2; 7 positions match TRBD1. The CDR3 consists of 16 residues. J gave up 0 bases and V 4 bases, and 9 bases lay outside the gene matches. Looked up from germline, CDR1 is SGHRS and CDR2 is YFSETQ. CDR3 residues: CASSDGDREANYGYTF. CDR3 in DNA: TGCGCCAGCAGCGACGGGGACAGAGAGGCTAACTATGGCTACACCTTC.

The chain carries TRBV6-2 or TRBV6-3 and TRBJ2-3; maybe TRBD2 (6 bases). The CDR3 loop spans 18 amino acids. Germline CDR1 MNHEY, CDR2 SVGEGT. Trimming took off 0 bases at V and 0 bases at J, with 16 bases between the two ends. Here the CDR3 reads CASSYSDKRALSTDTQYF. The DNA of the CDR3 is TGTGCCAGCAGTTACTCGGACAAGCGGGCCCTTAGCACAGATACGCAGTATTTT.

The CDR3 bases are TGTGCCAGCAGTTACCTGGGACTAGCGGGGGATGAGCAGTTCTTC. Protein sequence: CASSYLGLAGDEQFF. The V and J genes are TRBV6-5 and TRBJ2-1, with 14 bases fitting TRBD2. CDR3 size: 15 residues. CDR1 is MNHEY and CDR2 is SVGAGI in the germline V gene. J gave up 8 bases and V 2 bases, and 2 bases lay outside the gene matches.

Here the CDR3 DNA reads TGTGCCAGTGGATCGGTGGCAACCGGGGCCAACGTCCTGACTTTC. Encoded protein: CASGSVATGANVLTF. J is TRBJ2-6 and V is TRBV19, with D hard to call. The V end was cut by 8 bases, the J end by 4 bases, with 15 bases between. Germline V lookup: CDR1 LNHDA, CDR2 SQIVND (reference sequence). There are 15 residues in the CDR3.

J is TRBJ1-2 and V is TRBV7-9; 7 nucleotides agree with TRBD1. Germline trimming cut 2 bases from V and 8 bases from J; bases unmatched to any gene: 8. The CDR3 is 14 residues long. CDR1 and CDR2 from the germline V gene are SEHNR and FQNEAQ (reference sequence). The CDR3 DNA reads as TGTGCCAGCAGCTTAAACCCTAGACAGGGCGGCTACACCTTC. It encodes CASSLNPRQGGYTF. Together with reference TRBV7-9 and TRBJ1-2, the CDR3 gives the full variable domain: DTGVSQNPRHKITKRGQNVTFRCDPISEHNRLYWYRQTLGQGPEFLTYFQNEAQLEKSRLLSDRFSAERPKGSFSTLEIQRTEQGDSAMYLCASSLNPRQGGYTFGSGTRLTVV.

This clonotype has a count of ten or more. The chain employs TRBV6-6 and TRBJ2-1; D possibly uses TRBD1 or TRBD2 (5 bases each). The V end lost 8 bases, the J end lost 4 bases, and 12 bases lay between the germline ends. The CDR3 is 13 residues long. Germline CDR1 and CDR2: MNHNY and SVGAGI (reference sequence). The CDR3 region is CASEMGPYNEQFF. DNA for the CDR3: TGTGCCAGCGAGATGGGACCGTACAATGAGCAGTTCTTC.

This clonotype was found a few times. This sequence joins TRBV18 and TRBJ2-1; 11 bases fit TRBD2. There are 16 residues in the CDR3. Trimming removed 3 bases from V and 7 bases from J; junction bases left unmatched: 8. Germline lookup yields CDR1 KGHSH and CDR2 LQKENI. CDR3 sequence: CASSPVAGGLVNEQFF. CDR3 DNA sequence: TGTGCCAGCTCACCCGTAGCGGGGGGGCTTGTTAATGAGCAGTTCTTC.

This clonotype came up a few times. CDR3 in amino acids: CAITPGLNTEAFF. The DNA for the CDR3 is TGTGCCATCACTCCGGGTTTGAACACTGAAGCTTTCTTT. The J gene is TRBJ1-1, the V gene TRBV10-3; no reliable D call. Trimming removed 7 bases at V and 0 bases at J, with 9 bases between. This CDR3 is 13 amino acids long. From germline, CDR1 is ENHRY and CDR2 SYGVKD.